This T cell receptor beta chain was retrieved from a study of blood T cell repertoires in COVID-19. Study-wide context: The samples span acute and convalescent COVID-19 from the United States, Italy and Spain. Sample material is recorded as cDNA or gDNA derived from T cells, B-cell-depleted T cells, or PBMCs.

The CDR3 loop spans 15 amino acids. V gave up 5 bases and J gave up 6 bases, with 17 bases separating them. Germline CDR1 reads LNHDA; CDR2 reads SQIVND (reference sequence). The protocol was immunoSEQ multiplex PCR, while the TCRdb copy is restricted to in-frame clones and leaves out a portion. The profile shows approximately 180,000 clones, around 85% of them singletons. The sample was peripheral blood. This TCR came from a man aged 60 to 75 with acute or convalescent COVID-19. This chain connects TRBV19 to TRBJ1-5, with D perhaps matching TRBD1 (6 bases). The CDR3, as DNA: TGTGCCAGTAGTCCACTACAGGGAGCGGCTCAGCCCCAGCATTTT. Translation gives CASSPLQGAAQPQHF.